This is a list of T cell receptor beta chains from one sample in a study of T-cell reconstitution after alpha-beta-depleted transplantation in children. TCRdb called the PCR reads again in MiXCR, with one record for every CDR3 protein. Among hundreds of thousands of distinct CDR3 sequences listed, 10% to 15% were seen once. Here the sequenced sample was PBMCs, mostly from graft donor cells, taken 360 days after TCRalphabeta/CD19-depleted stem cell transplant. Source of these receptors: a male patient aged 10-17 years who had a stem cell transplant for acute myeloid leukemia, so the T cells may come from the graft donor. The CDR3 runs from the conserved cysteine through the conserved F or W. The D gene is left open where the match is weak. Expanded clones are given a class, and other clones once, few, many or no size at all.

TRBV7-8,TRBJ2-1,TRBD2,few,CASSSRLALSSYNEQFF,TGTGCCAGCAGCTCTCGACTAGCGCTAAGCTCCTACAATGAGCAGTTCTTC
TRBV19,TRBJ2-5,-,few,CASRPRMEGETQYF,TGTGCCAGTAGGCCCAGGATGGAGGGAGAGACCCAGTACTTC
TRBV20-1,TRBJ2-1,-,few,CSAMVYNEQFF,TGCAGTGCTATGGTTTACAATGAGCAGTTCTTC
TRBV29-1,TRBJ2-5,-,-,CSVEDGTSGETQYF,TGCAGCGTTGAAGATGGGACCAGCGGGGAGACCCAGTACTTC
TRBV28,TRBJ2-5,TRBD2,-,CASSMIAGGGSETQYF,TGTGCCAGCTCCATGATAGCGGGAGGAGGATCGGAGACCCAGTACTTC
TRBV6-2/TRBV6-3,TRBJ2-6,-,-,CASRAVEWSGANVLTF,TGTGCCAGCAGGGCAGTTGAATGGTCTGGGGCCAACGTCCTGACTTTC
TRBV15,TRBJ2-7,-,many,CATSAWGQGYEQYF,TGTGCCACCAGCGCGTGGGGACAAGGCTACGAGCAGTACTTC
TRBV7-2,TRBJ2-7,TRBD2,few,CASSLRLAGYSYEQYF,TGTGCCAGCAGCTTGAGACTAGCGGGATACTCCTACGAGCAGTACTTC
TRBV20-1,TRBJ2-3,-,few,CSARTTTDTQYF,TGCAGTGCTAGGACAACCACGGATACGCAGTATTTT
TRBV14,TRBJ2-3,-,few,CASSQRRRAGLSDTQYF,TGTGCCAGCAGCCAACGCAGGCGGGCAGGCCTCTCAGATACGCAGTATTTT
TRBV7-2,TRBJ1-2,-,-,CASSLPGLRWGYTF,TGTGCCAGCAGCTTACCGGGCCTTCGCTGGGGCTACACCTTC
TRBV2,TRBJ2-3,TRBD2,-,CASSEGLAGGGADTQYF,TGTGCCAGCAGTGAGGGCCTAGCGGGAGGTGGCGCAGATACGCAGTATTTT
TRBV28,TRBJ2-7,-,-,CASSLTRGATSYEQYF,TGTGCCAGCAGTTTAACCCGGGGGGCGACCTCCTACGAGCAGTACTTC
TRBV20-1,TRBJ2-3,TRBD2,-,CSANTRGAGGDTQYF,TGCAGTGCTAATACGCGAGGAGCGGGAGGGGATACGCAGTATTTT
TRBV29-1,TRBJ2-3,-,few,CSVVGLVSTDTQYF,TGCAGCGTTGTAGGTTTAGTTAGCACAGATACGCAGTATTTT
TRBV6-2/TRBV6-3,TRBJ2-5,TRBD2,few,CASTSLPLAGVEETQYF,TGTGCCAGCACATCACTACCTCTAGCGGGAGTGGAAGAGACCCAGTACTTC
TRBV28,TRBJ2-7,-,many,CASSTTPEGIYEQYF,TGTGCCAGCAGTACAACCCCCGAGGGAATCTACGAGCAGTACTTC
TRBV20-1,TRBJ2-3,-,few,CSACLLAGTDTQYF,TGCAGTGCTTGCCTACTAGCTGGCACAGATACGCAGTATTTT
TRBV20-1,TRBJ2-7,-,-,CSAFRRDEQYF,TGCAGTGCCTTTCGACGTGACGAGCAGTACTTC
TRBV20-1,TRBJ2-1,-,-,CSARGRYMGYYNEQFF,TGCAGTGCTAGAGGACGCTATATGGGGTACTACAATGAGCAGTTCTTC
TRBV10-3,TRBJ2-5,TRBD2,-,CAISGGAGEGRQETQYF,TGTGCCATCAGCGGAGGAGCGGGAGAGGGGAGGCAAGAGACCCAGTACTTC
TRBV20-1,TRBJ2-5,-,many,CSAKCLRRETQYF,TGCAGTGCTAAGTGTTTAAGGCGAGAGACCCAGTACTTC
TRBV13,TRBJ2-2,TRBD2,few,CASSLVLRGSTGELFF,TGTGCCAGCAGCTTAGTCCTTCGCGGGAGCACCGGGGAGCTGTTTTTT
TRBV7-2,TRBJ1-1,-,few,CASSLWGLNTEAFF,TGTGCCAGCAGCTTATGGGGACTGAACACTGAAGCTTTCTTT
TRBV28,TRBJ1-3,-,few,CASSADRHSGNTIYF,TGTGCCAGCAGTGCCGACAGGCACTCTGGAAACACCATATATTTT